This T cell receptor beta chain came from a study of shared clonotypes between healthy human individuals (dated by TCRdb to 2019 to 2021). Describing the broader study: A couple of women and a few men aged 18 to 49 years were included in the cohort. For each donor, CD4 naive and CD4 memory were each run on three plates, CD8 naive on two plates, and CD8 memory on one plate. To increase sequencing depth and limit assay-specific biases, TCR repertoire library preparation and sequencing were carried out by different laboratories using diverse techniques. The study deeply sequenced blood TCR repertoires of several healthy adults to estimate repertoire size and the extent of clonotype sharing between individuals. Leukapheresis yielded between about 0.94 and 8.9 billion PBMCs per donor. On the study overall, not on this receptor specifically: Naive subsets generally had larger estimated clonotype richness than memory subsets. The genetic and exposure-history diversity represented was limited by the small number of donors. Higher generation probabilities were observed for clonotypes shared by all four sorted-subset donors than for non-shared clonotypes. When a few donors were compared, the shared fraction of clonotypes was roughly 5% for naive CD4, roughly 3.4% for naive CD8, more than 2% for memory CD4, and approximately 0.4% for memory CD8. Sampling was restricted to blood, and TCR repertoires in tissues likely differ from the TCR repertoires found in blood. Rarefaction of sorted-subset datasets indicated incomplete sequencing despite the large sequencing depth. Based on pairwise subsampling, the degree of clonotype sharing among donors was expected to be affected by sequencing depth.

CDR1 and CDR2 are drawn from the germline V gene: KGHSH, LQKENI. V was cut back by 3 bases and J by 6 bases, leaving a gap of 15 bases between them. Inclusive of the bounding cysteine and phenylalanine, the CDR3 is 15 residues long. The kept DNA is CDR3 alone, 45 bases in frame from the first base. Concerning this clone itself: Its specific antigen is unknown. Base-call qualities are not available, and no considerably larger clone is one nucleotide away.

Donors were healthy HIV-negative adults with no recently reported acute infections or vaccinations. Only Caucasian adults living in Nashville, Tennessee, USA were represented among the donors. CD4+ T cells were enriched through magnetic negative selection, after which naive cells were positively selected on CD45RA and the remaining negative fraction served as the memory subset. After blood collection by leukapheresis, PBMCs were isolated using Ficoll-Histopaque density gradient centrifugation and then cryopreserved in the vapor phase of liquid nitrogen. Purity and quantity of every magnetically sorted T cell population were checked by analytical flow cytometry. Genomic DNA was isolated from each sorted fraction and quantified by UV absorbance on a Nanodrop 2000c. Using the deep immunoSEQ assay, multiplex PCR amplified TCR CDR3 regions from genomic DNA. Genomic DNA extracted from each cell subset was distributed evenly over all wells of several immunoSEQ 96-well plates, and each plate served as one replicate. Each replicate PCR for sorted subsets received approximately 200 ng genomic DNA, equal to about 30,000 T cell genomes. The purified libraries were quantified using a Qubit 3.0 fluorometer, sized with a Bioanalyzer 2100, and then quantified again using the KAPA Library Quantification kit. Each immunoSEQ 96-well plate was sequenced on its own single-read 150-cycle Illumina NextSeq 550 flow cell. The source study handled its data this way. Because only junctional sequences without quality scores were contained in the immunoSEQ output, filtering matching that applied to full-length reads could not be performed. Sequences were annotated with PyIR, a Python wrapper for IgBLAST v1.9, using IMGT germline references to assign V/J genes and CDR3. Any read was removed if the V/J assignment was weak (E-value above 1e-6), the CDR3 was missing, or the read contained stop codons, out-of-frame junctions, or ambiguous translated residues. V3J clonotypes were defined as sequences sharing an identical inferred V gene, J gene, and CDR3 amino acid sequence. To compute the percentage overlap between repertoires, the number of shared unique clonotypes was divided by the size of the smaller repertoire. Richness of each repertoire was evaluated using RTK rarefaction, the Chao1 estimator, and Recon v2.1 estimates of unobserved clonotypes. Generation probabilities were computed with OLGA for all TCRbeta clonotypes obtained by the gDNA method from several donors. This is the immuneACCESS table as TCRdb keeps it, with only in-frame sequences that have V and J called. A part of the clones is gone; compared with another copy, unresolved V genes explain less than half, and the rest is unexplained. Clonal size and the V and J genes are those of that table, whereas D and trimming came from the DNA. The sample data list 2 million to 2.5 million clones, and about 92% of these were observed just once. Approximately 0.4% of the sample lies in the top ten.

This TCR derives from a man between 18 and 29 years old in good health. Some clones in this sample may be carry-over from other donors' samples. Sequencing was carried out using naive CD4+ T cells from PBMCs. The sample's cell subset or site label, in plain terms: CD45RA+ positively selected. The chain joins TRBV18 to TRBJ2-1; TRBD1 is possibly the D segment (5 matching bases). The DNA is TGTGCCAGCTCACCGACGCAGGGATCCCTCAATGAGCAGTTCTTC. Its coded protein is CASSPTQGSLNEQFF.